One sample yielded the 28 T cell receptor beta chains listed below, sequenced in a study of cytomegalovirus exposure and HLA in healthy donors (dated by TCRdb to about 2017). The method was the immunoSEQ multiplex PCR assay. For the multiplex PCR, a mixture combining 60 forward primers for TCR Vbeta segments and 13 reverse primers for TCR Jbeta segments was used. This immuneACCESS table, as held by TCRdb, lists in-frame sequences with V and J called but not all clones. Of the missing ones, under half trace to an unresolved V gene in checked studies; the others have no known cause. The sample data list roughly 200,000 clones, and about four fifths of these were observed just once. The ten largest clones capture around 3.5% of the sample. Sequencing used PBMCs. The receptors stem from a man in his forties in good health and CMV-seropositive.

The rearrangement uses TRBV11-2 and TRBJ2-2; D may be TRBD2 (6 bases). V gave up 5 bases and J gave up 4 bases, with 17 bases separating them. The CDR3 spans 16 residues. Germline CDR1 SGHAT, CDR2 FQNNGV. The CDR3 DNA reads as TGTGCCAGCAGCCCTGGTTGGGGGGTTGGCACCGGGGAGCTGTTTTTT. The encoded protein is CASSPGWGVGTGELFF.

This clone was counted only a few times. J is TRBJ1-1 and V is TRBV6-1, with a tentative D call TRBD1 (6 bases). Looked up from germline, CDR1 is MNHNS and CDR2 is SASEGT. The germline V and J ends were trimmed by 6 bases and 1 base, with 15 bases remaining between them. The CDR3 is made up of 15 amino acids. CDR3: CASRTRLTGNTEAFF. For the CDR3, the DNA is TGTGCCAGCAGGACGCGACTGACAGGGAACACTGAAGCTTTCTTT.

V is TRBV19 and J is TRBJ2-3; D gene ambiguous. V was pared by 1 base and J by 6 bases, with 2 bases between. The CDR3 is 11 amino acids. CDR1 and CDR2 from the germline V gene are LNHDA and SQIVND (reference sequence). The CDR3 region has the DNA TGTGCCAGTAGTATAGCGGATACGCAGTATTTT. Translation gives CASSIADTQYF.

This clone turned up a few times. V gene TRBV7-6 combines with J gene TRBJ1-5; 8 nucleotides line up with TRBD1. Germline-derived CDR1 and CDR2 are SGHVS and FNYEAQ. V dropped 2 bases and J dropped 3; count of bases not matched to a gene: 9. CDR3 length: 17 residues. The CDR3 here is CASSLSLGQGPNQPQHF. The CDR3 nucleotides read TGTGCCAGCAGCTTAAGCCTCGGACAGGGCCCCAATCAGCCCCAGCATTTT.

The gene calls are TRBV9 and TRBJ2-7; a weak D match, TRBD2 (5 bases). Germline CDR1 is SGDLS and CDR2 is YYNGEE. The length of the CDR3 is 13 residues. Trimming removed 2 bases from V and 0 bases from J, with 6 bases in between. CDR3 protein: CASSVGSSYEQYF. The CDR3 nucleotides read TGTGCCAGCAGCGTGGGGAGCTCCTACGAGCAGTACTTC.

This chain links TRBV28 with TRBJ2-1; 10 bases align to TRBD2. V lost 3 bases and J lost 10; bases outside the gene matches: 12. Germline CDR1 reads MDHEN; CDR2 reads SYDVKM. The CDR3 has 16 amino acids. Written as DNA, the CDR3 is TGTGCCAGCAGTTTCCAGCCGGGACTAGCGTCAGGCGAGCAGTTCTTC. Encoded protein: CASSFQPGLASGEQFF. Based on the CDR3 plus reference TRBV28 and TRBJ2-1, the full variable domain is DVKVTQSSRYLVKRTGEKVFLECVQDMDHENMFWYRQDPGLGLRLIYFSYDVKMKEKGDIPEGYSVSREKKERFSLILESASTNQTSMYLCASSFQPGLASGEQFFGPGTRLTVL.

The gene calls are TRBV6-1 and TRBJ2-7; D gene unclear. V was clipped by 8 bases and J by 2 bases, with 13 bases between them. The CDR3 sequence is 13 residues long. CDR1 is MNHNS, CDR2 SASEGT, per germline. Here the CDR3 DNA reads TGTGCCAGCTCCCAACACCAGGCCTACGAGCAGTACTTC. Amino acid sequence: CASSQHQAYEQYF.

This chain joins TRBV5-6 and TRBJ2-5, with TRBD2 matching over 8 bases. Germline CDR1 is SGHDT and CDR2 is YYEEEE. The CDR3 is made up of 16 amino acids. After removal of 0 bases from V and 5 bases from J, the junction contained 9 bases not matched to a gene. The CDR3 coding sequence is TGTGCCAGCAGCTTGGTACGGGGGGGGCCGGGGGAGACCCAGTACTTC. Translating gives CASSLVRGGPGETQYF.

This chain joins TRBV7-9 and TRBJ1-1; D unclear. The V end was cut by 5 bases, the J end by 4 bases, with 8 bases between. Germline CDR1 and CDR2: SEHNR and FQNEAQ (reference sequence). The CDR3 totals 12 residues. The CDR3 nucleotides are TGTGCCAGCAGCCGAGGGCCCACTGAAGCTTTCTTT. Translated: CASSRGPTEAFF.

The chain recombines TRBV6-5 with TRBJ2-1; 13 bases line up with TRBD2. The CDR3 sequence is 16 residues long. Germline V lookup: CDR1 MNHEY, CDR2 SVGAGI. With V trimmed by 2 bases and J by 7 bases, 5 bases remained unmatched. The CDR3 loop is CASSYHLTSGRNEQFF. Here the CDR3 DNA reads TGTGCCAGCAGTTACCACCTGACTAGCGGGAGGAATGAGCAGTTCTTC.

V gene TRBV6-1 combines with J gene TRBJ2-1; maybe TRBD1 (6 bases). The CDR3 is 18 residues long. The ends were cut back, 2 bases at V and 4 bases at J, with 21 bases in the middle. Germline values: CDR1 MNHNS, CDR2 SASEGT. CDR3 DNA: TGTGCCAGCAGTGAACAGGGGATGGGCTCGCTCTTATACAATGAGCAGTTCTTC. Its translation is CASSEQGMGSLLYNEQFF.

The chain is built from TRBV5-1 and TRBJ1-3; perhaps TRBD1 as D (6 bases). Trimming stripped 2 bases from V and 0 bases from J, with 9 bases between. The CDR3 consists of 15 residues. The V gene's germline CDR1 is SGHRS and CDR2 YFSETQ. CDR3 in amino acids: CASSLEGVSGNTIYF. Here the CDR3 DNA reads TGCGCCAGCAGCTTAGAGGGGGTCTCTGGAAACACCATATATTTT.

The rearrangement links TRBV20-1 to TRBJ1-2; D ambiguous. Germline V lookup: CDR1 DFQATT, CDR2 SNEGSKA (reference sequence). The CDR3 totals 11 residues. V dropped 7 bases and J dropped 0 bases, with 6 bases sitting between them. The DNA for the CDR3 is TGCAGTGGGGAGTCTAACTATGGCTACACCTTC. This gives the protein CSGESNYGYTF.

This clone has only a few counts. The CDR3 DNA sequence: TGCAGCGTCGCCACCTTAGAGGATCAGCCCCAGCATTTT. Amino acids: CSVATLEDQPQHF. The gene calls are TRBV29-1 and TRBJ1-5; D gene ambiguous. V lost 6 bases and J 5 bases, leaving 14 bases between the germline ends. Germline V gives CDR1 SQVTM, CDR2 ANQGSEA. The CDR3 runs to 13 residues.

This clone was recorded a few times. The genes are TRBV28 and TRBJ2-7; D is possibly TRBD1 (6 bases). The V gene lost 5 bases and the J gene lost 6 bases, with 17 bases spanning the gap. CDR3 length: 14 amino acids. CDR1 and CDR2 from the germline V gene are MDHEN and SYDVKM. The CDR3 is CASSGSGGGGEQYF. CDR3 nucleotide sequence: TGTGCCAGCAGTGGCAGTGGGGGCGGTGGCGAGCAGTACTTC.

The chain carries TRBV7-2 and TRBJ2-7; tentatively, D is TRBD2 (5 bases). V dropped 2 bases and J dropped 3 bases, with 20 bases sitting between them. The CDR3 totals 17 residues. Germline CDR1 and CDR2: SGHTA and FQGNSA. CDR3 amino acids: CASSLYRGGGSGYEQYF. CDR3 coding DNA: TGTGCCAGCAGCTTATATCGGGGTGGCGGGTCGGGCTACGAGCAGTACTTC.

This clone was observed a handful of times. The genes are TRBV19 and TRBJ2-5, with D uncertain. CDR1 is LNHDA and CDR2 is SQIVND in the germline V gene (reference sequence). This CDR3 has 12 amino acids. Trimming took off 3 bases at V and 2 bases at J, with 4 bases between the two ends. Here the CDR3 DNA reads TGTGCCAGTAGTATCCATCAAGAGACCCAGTACTTC. This translates into CASSIHQETQYF.

This clone was seen only a few times. This rearrangement joins TRBV10-3 to TRBJ1-4; 9 bases are shared with TRBD1. Losses at the gene ends were 0 bases for V and 5 bases for J; bases not matched to a gene: 4. Germline assignment: CDR1 ENHRY and CDR2 SYGVKD. The CDR3 sequence is 16 residues long. CDR3 protein: CAISESKGQGNEKLFF. The CDR3 nucleotides read TGTGCCATCAGTGAGTCGAAAGGACAGGGGAATGAAAAACTGTTTTTT.

This sequence joins TRBV11-2 and TRBJ2-4; 9 nucleotides match TRBD1. Germline V gene sequence: CDR1 SGHAT, CDR2 FQNNGV. The CDR3 totals 14 residues. V trimming: 5 bases; J trimming: 6 bases; junction bases outside the gene matches: 5. DNA of the CDR3: TGTGCCAGCAGCGCCCGGACAGGGGTAAACATTCAGTACTTC. This translates into CASSARTGVNIQYF.

This clone occurred a few times. The V gene is TRBV6-1, the J gene TRBJ1-2; D gene ambiguous. Germline CDR1 and CDR2: MNHNS and SASEGT. The CDR3 is 14 residues long. V was shortened by 0 bases and J by 4 bases, with 9 bases between the two germline ends. Here the CDR3 reads CASSEATRSYGYTF. The CDR3 DNA is TGTGCCAGCAGTGAAGCAACGAGGAGCTATGGCTACACCTTC.

This clone showed up just once. The chain uses TRBV7-8 and TRBJ2-1, with a tentative D call TRBD1 (6 bases). This CDR3 spans 14 amino acids. V was clipped by 6 bases and J by 8 bases, with 17 bases between them. The germline gives CDR1 SGHVS, CDR2 FQNEAQ. The CDR3 spells CASSSKRGFHEQFF. CDR3 nucleotide sequence: TGTGCCAGCAGTTCGAAAAGGGGGTTTCATGAGCAGTTCTTC.

The genes are TRBV7-2 and TRBJ2-5; D call uncertain. The CDR3 totals 13 residues. V lost 5 bases and J lost 5, with 12 bases in between. Germline lookup yields CDR1 SGHTA and CDR2 FQGNSA. This CDR3 is CASSPNPQETQYF. The CDR3 DNA reads TGTGCCAGCAGCCCCAACCCCCAGGAGACCCAGTACTTC. The full variable domain, with the rest looked up from reference TRBV7-2 and TRBJ2-5, is GAGVSQSPSNKVTEKGKDVELRCDPISGHTALYWYRQSLGQGLEFLIYFQGNSAPDKSGLPSDRFSAERTGGSVSTLTIQRTQQEDSAVYLCASSPNPQETQYFGPGTRLLVL.

This chain joins TRBV19 and TRBJ1-2, with 8 bases fitting TRBD1. CDR3 length equals 15 residues. Germline V gene data show CDR1 as LNHDA and CDR2 as SQIVND (reference sequence). V lost 5 bases to trimming and J lost 4 bases; unmatched junction nucleotides: 9. In DNA, the CDR3 is TGTGCCAGTAGTCCGCGGACAGGGAACATCTATGGCTACACCTTC. Its protein is CASSPRTGNIYGYTF.

The rearrangement uses TRBV5-1 and TRBJ2-2, with 8 bases fitting TRBD1. With 3 bases clipped from V and 6 bases from J, the junction kept 7 bases outside the gene matches. Germline V gene lookup returns CDR1 SGHRS and CDR2 YFSETQ. CDR3 length equals 15 residues. The CDR3 loop reads CASSYGQGRAGELFF. CDR3 DNA sequence: TGCGCCAGCAGCTACGGACAGGGTCGGGCCGGGGAGCTGTTTTTT.

This CDR3 reads CSARAGEKVSEQYF. CDR3 nucleotide sequence: TGCAGCGCCCGAGCGGGAGAAAAGGTCAGCGAGCAGTACTTC. V and J are TRBV29-1 and TRBJ2-7; the match to TRBD2 covers 8 bases. CDR3 length: 14 amino acids. Germline CDR1 SQVTM, CDR2 ANQGSEA. With 7 bases clipped from V and 6 bases from J, the junction kept 14 bases outside the gene matches.

V and J are TRBV18 and TRBJ2-2; maybe TRBD2 (6 bases). There are 15 residues in the CDR3. The V gene lost 3 bases and the J gene lost 5 bases, with 13 bases spanning the gap. CDR1 is KGHSH, CDR2 LQKENI, per germline. The CDR3 sequence: CASSPAAGWTGELFF. DNA for the CDR3: TGTGCCAGCTCACCGGCGGCGGGATGGACCGGGGAGCTGTTTTTT.

The rearrangement links TRBV6-5 to TRBJ2-7; a weak D match, TRBD1 (5 bases). The CDR3 sequence is 13 residues long. Trimming removed 0 bases at V and 7 bases at J, with 10 bases between. The germline V gene has CDR1 MNHEY and CDR2 SVGAGI. CDR3 protein: CASSYSGVREQYF. CDR3 DNA sequence: TGTGCCAGCAGTTACTCAGGGGTGAGAGAGCAGTACTTC.

The V gene is TRBV12-5, the J gene TRBJ2-7, with 11 bases fitting TRBD1. Germline V gene lookup returns CDR1 LGHNT and CDR2 FRNRAP. V lost 1 base, J lost 5 bases, and 10 bases stayed unmatched. The CDR3 is 17 amino acids. The DNA of the CDR3 is TGTGCTAGTGGTTTGGGGAGTAGGGACAGGGGGTATCACGAGCAGTACTTC. Encoded protein: CASGLGSRDRGYHEQYF. The variable domain in full, completed from reference TRBV12-5 and TRBJ2-7, reads DARVTQTPRHKVTEMGQEVTMRCQPILGHNTVFWYRQTMMQGLELLAYFRNRAPLDDSGMPKDRFSAEMPDATLATLKIQPSEPRDSAVYFCASGLGSRDRGYHEQYFGPGTRLTVT.